One and the same sample provided the 23 T cell receptor beta chains below, sequenced in a study of T cell responses to AZD1222 COVID-19 vaccine. The protocol was immunoSEQ multiplex PCR, while the TCRdb copy is restricted to in-frame clones and leaves out a portion. The table includes 90,000 to 150,000 clones, about nine tenths detected once. Material: peripheral blood, obtained 28 days after the second AZD1222 dose. Source of these receptors: an adult who received the AZD1222 COVID-19 vaccine.

J is TRBJ1-1 and V is TRBV7-6; D not resolved. Trimming pared 5 bases from V and 5 bases from J, leaving 6 bases between. CDR1 and CDR2 (germline): SGHVS, FNYEAQ. The CDR3 covers 11 residues. The CDR3 reads CASSHGTEAFF. CDR3 coding DNA: TGTGCCAGCAGCCACGGGACTGAAGCTTTCTTT.

This rearrangement joins TRBV18 to TRBJ2-1; the D is unclear. This CDR3 has 13 residues. V was trimmed by 3 bases and J by 5 bases, leaving 8 bases between them. Germline values: CDR1 KGHSH, CDR2 LQKENI. In nucleotides, the CDR3 is TGTGCCAGCTCACCCCAACCAAACAATGAGCAGTTCTTC. It specifies CASSPQPNNEQFF.

In this sample, this clone turned up a few times. The genes are TRBV6-6 and TRBJ2-1, with 7 bases identical to TRBD2. Trimming removed 8 bases from V and 3 bases from J; junction bases left unmatched: 4. Per the germline V gene, CDR1 is MNHNY and CDR2 is SVGAGI (reference sequence). The length of the CDR3 is 13 residues. The CDR3 DNA reads TGTGCCAGCCTAGCGGAGGGCTACAATGAGCAGTTCTTC. Translated: CASLAEGYNEQFF.

Comments on this clone: The germline gene is not matched at one end of the junction; a read error may be the cause. This CDR3 reads CASSLTRGAPEGF. For the CDR3, the DNA is TGTGCCAGCAGCCTAACCCGGGGCGCACCTGAAGGTTTT. The rearrangement links TRBV5-8 to TRBJ1-3; a possible D gene is TRBD1 (5 bases). The length of the CDR3 is 13 residues. Germline CDR1 is SGHTS and CDR2 is YDEGEE.

The chain has TRBV28 and TRBJ2-4; 7 nucleotides align to TRBD1. CDR1 and CDR2 from the germline V gene are MDHEN and SYDVKM. The CDR3 totals 15 residues. The junction had 4 bases not matched to a gene; V was cut back by 5 bases and J by 0 bases. The CDR3, as DNA: TGTGCCAGCAGTGGGACAGCTCTAGCCAAAAACATTCAGTACTTC. Its protein is CASSGTALAKNIQYF.

This clone occurred once. This sequence joins TRBV7-9 and TRBJ1-2; D is unclear. Germline V gene sequence: CDR1 SEHNR, CDR2 FQNEAQ (reference sequence). CDR3 length equals 15 residues. V was clipped by 5 bases and J by 7 bases, with 20 bases between them. The CDR3 DNA follows: TGTGCCAGCAGCCCCCCGGGCCGTTCCTATGGTGGCTACACCTTC. It translates to CASSPPGRSYGGYTF.

The V gene is TRBV19, the J gene TRBJ1-1; 7 positions agree with TRBD1. V was clipped by 5 bases and J by 2 bases; unmatched bases: 8. Germline V CDR1 and CDR2: LNHDA, SQIVND (reference sequence). The CDR3 runs 15 residues. CDR3 DNA sequence: TGTGCCAGTAGTGACCACAGGGGCGTCAACACTGAAGCTTTCTTT. Amino acid sequence: CASSDHRGVNTEAFF.

The CDR3 protein is CASSQPGSSGRYEQYF. The DNA for the CDR3 is TGTGCCAGCAGTCAACCCGGGTCCTCCGGCAGGTACGAGCAGTACTTC. The chain carries TRBV27 and TRBJ2-7; D gene uncertain. V was cut by 5 bases and J by 4 bases, with 21 bases left in between. The CDR3 runs 16 residues. Germline CDR1 MNHEY, CDR2 SMNVEV (reference sequence).

The chain combines TRBV18 with TRBJ1-1; D is ambiguous. The germline V gene has CDR1 KGHSH and CDR2 LQKENI. This CDR3 has 14 amino acids. The V and J ends lost 4 bases and 3 bases respectively, with 12 bases between them. This CDR3 is CASSLREADTEAFF. The CDR3 DNA reads as TGTGCCAGCTCACTTCGAGAGGCGGACACTGAAGCTTTCTTT.

The genes are TRBV6-5 and TRBJ1-2; D possibly corresponds to TRBD1 (6 bases). The CDR3 contains 15 residues. V was trimmed by 0 bases and J by 8 bases, leaving 16 bases between them. The germline V gene encodes CDR1 MNHEY and CDR2 SVGAGI. This CDR3 reads CASSYSMDSLGGYTF. The CDR3 DNA sequence: TGTGCCAGCAGTTACTCGATGGACAGCCTCGGGGGCTACACCTTC.

This chain links TRBV7-6 with TRBJ2-7; D possibly corresponds to TRBD2 (6 bases). Deletions cut 1 base from V and 4 bases from J, with 14 bases between. The CDR3 loop spans 15 amino acids. CDR1 is SGHVS and CDR2 is FNYEAQ in the germline V gene. The CDR3 bases are TGTGCCAGCAGCTTAGTGAGGGACTTTTCGTACGAGCAGTACTTC. Protein product: CASSLVRDFSYEQYF.

The count of this clone is one. This sequence joins TRBV5-6 and TRBJ1-6, with D possibly being TRBD1 (6 bases). In germline, CDR1 is SGHDT, CDR2 YYEEEE. Trimming took off 2 bases at V and 7 bases at J, with 16 bases between the two ends. The CDR3 is made up of 16 amino acids. This CDR3 reads CASSFRLTGDNSPLHF. Here the CDR3 DNA reads TGTGCCAGCAGCTTTAGGTTGACAGGCGACAATTCACCCCTCCACTTT.

The rearrangement uses TRBV7-2 and TRBJ2-1; D gene ambiguous. Trimming took off 4 bases at V and 9 bases at J, with 7 bases between the two ends. The germline V gene has CDR1 SGHTA and CDR2 FQGNSA. This CDR3 is 11 amino acids long. The CDR3 here is CASSSPFEQFF. The DNA of the CDR3 is TGTGCCAGCAGCTCCCCATTTGAGCAGTTCTTC.

This clone was recorded once. The CDR3 region has the DNA TGTGCCAGCAGCAACGGGACAGGGGGCTTGTACGAGCAGTACTTC. Protein product: CASSNGTGGLYEQYF. The gene calls are TRBV11-3 and TRBJ2-7; 12 bases are a match to TRBD1. Germline lookup yields CDR1 SGHNT and CDR2 YENEEA. This CDR3 region has 15 residues. Trimming took 5 bases from V and 4 from J; bases not matched to a gene: 6.

This clone was picked up a small number of times. The chain uses TRBV19 and TRBJ2-7; tentatively, D is TRBD1 or TRBD2 (5 bases each). Germline V gene sequence: CDR1 LNHDA, CDR2 SQIVND (reference sequence). V gave up 7 bases and J gave up 1 base, with 14 bases separating them. This CDR3 spans 14 amino acids. CDR3: CASTPGRRSYEQYF. The DNA of the CDR3 is TGTGCCAGTACCCCGGGACGTCGGTCCTACGAGCAGTACTTC.

This chain connects TRBV7-9 to TRBJ1-3, with D maybe TRBD1 (5 bases). V was clipped by 5 bases and J by 1 base, with 9 bases between them. CDR3 length: 14 residues. Germline assignment: CDR1 SEHNR and CDR2 FQNEAQ (reference sequence). The CDR3 nucleotides read TGTGCCAGCAGCCCTACAGGATCTGGAAACACCATATATTTT. This gives the protein CASSPTGSGNTIYF. Full variable domain (remainder filled in from reference TRBV7-9 and TRBJ1-3): DTGVSQNPRHKITKRGQNVTFRCDPISEHNRLYWYRQTLGQGPEFLTYFQNEAQLEKSRLLSDRFSAERPKGSFSTLEIQRTEQGDSAMYLCASSPTGSGNTIYFGEGSWLTVV.

V and J are TRBV23-1 and TRBJ2-7; 8 bases line up with TRBD1. TRBV23-1 is assigned to the ORF class and has an uncertain function. This CDR3 has 15 amino acids. J gave up 3 bases and V 4 bases, and 8 bases lay outside the gene matches. DNA of the CDR3: TGCGCCAGCAGTCTACCGGGACAGGTCTACTACGAGCAGTACTTC. Translation: CASSLPGQVYYEQYF.

V is TRBV28 and J is TRBJ2-7; D remains unclear. CDR1 is MDHEN and CDR2 is SYDVKM in the germline V gene. V gave up 3 bases and J gave up 2 bases, with 8 bases separating them. The CDR3 runs to 13 residues. The CDR3 DNA is TGTGCCAGCAGTTTTGCGATGGCCTACGAGCAGTACTTC. Residues: CASSFAMAYEQYF.

The chain couples TRBV4-2 to TRBJ1-2; D not resolved. V was clipped by 0 bases and J by 10 bases, with 12 bases between them. This CDR3 comprises 13 residues. Germline CDR1 LGHNA, CDR2 YNFKEQ. The CDR3 reads CASSQDIIGTYTF. The CDR3 region has the DNA TGTGCCAGCAGCCAAGATATAATCGGCACCTACACCTTC.

As for this clone: The junction shows a germline mismatch at one end, possibly a read error. The rearrangement joins TRBV11-3 to TRBJ2-7; 8 nucleotides align to TRBD1. The CDR3 contains 14 residues. Germline CDR1 and CDR2: SGHNT and YENEEA. The CDR3 coding sequence is TGTGCCGGCAGCTTAGGCACAGGGGGCTACGAGCAGTACTTC. It translates to CAGSLGTGGYEQYF.

The chain couples TRBV19 to TRBJ1-2, with TRBD1 matching 9 bases. Per germline, CDR1 LNHDA and CDR2 SQIVND (reference sequence). The CDR3 spans 14 residues. Unmatched junction bases numbered 11, after V lost 8 bases and J lost 7 bases. CDR3 region: CASADPGTGFGYTF. In nucleotides, the CDR3 is TGTGCCAGTGCCGATCCCGGGACAGGGTTTGGCTACACCTTC.

This clone was seen just once. This sequence joins TRBV5-1 and TRBJ2-7, with D uncertain. V was clipped by 1 base and J by 0 bases, with 8 bases between them. The CDR3 has 14 residues. Germline V gene sequence: CDR1 SGHRS, CDR2 YFSETQ. CDR3 coding DNA: TGCGCCAGCAGCTTGTTCCGTTTCTCCTACGAGCAGTACTTC. It is translated as CASSLFRFSYEQYF.

The chain has TRBV10-3 and TRBJ1-5; D gene unclear. Germline values: CDR1 ENHRY, CDR2 SYGVKD. This CDR3 region has 12 residues. V was cut by 10 bases and J by 2 bases, with 9 bases left in between. The DNA for the CDR3 is TGTGCCACCGGGGAGGGCAATCAGCCCCAGCATTTT. As protein: CATGEGNQPQHF.